The clone carrying this T cell receptor beta chain appeared a few times. What it binds is unknown. The data belong to a study of response to subunit inactivated influenza vaccine. Broader study findings: Few new T cells, the authors suggested, are recruited by each seasonal influenza vaccination.

The CDR3 runs 16 residues. V lost 5 bases and J 1 base, leaving 19 bases between the germline ends. CDR1 and CDR2 (germline): DFQATT, SNEGSKA (reference sequence). TCRdb called the RT-PCR reads again in MiXCR, with one record for every CDR3 protein. The table lists 500,000 to 750,000 distinct CDR3 sequences, around 15% of them singletons, with 11% in the top ten. The genes are TRBV20-1 and TRBJ2-3, with TRBD1 as a possible D gene (5 bases). This material consisted of PBMCs from blood, taken 11 to 12 days after vaccination. The receptor was derived from a man aged 50-59 years who received an inactivated influenza vaccine. CDR3 nucleotide sequence: TGCAGTGCTCCAACCCCAGGGTTAAGACGCACAGATACGCAGTATTTT. It yields the protein CSAPTPGLRRTDTQYF.